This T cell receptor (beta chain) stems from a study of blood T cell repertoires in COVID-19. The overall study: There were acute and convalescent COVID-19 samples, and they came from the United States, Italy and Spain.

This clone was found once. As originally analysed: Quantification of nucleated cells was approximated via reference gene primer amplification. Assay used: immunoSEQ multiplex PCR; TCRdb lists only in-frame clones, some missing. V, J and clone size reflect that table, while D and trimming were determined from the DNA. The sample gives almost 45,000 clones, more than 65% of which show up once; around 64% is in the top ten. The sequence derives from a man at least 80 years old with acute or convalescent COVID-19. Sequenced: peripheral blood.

The CDR3 spells CASKRKSFDEKLFF. The CDR3 nucleotides are TGTGCCAGTAAGAGGAAAAGCTTCGATGAAAAACTGTTTTTT. V is TRBV19 and J is TRBJ1-4; D not resolved. Germline V gives CDR1 LNHDA, CDR2 SQIVND (reference sequence). The CDR3 contains 14 residues. Trimming shortened V by 7 bases and J by 6 bases, and 15 bases separated the two germline ends.